This TCR beta chain emerged from a study of T cell responses to AZD1222 COVID-19 vaccine. Points on this clone: Its antigen remains unidentified.

Overall study findings and caveats: Regions left unmutated in variants are reportedly the target of nearly half of spike-specific TCRs. No repertoire was sampled before or during the peak T cell response, only after it. The study found Spike-specific TCR breadth and depth rose after two AZD1222 doses.

CDR3 length: 15 amino acids. Trimming pared 1 base from V and 3 bases from J, leaving 10 bases between. Looked up from germline, CDR1 is SGHKS and CDR2 is YYEKEE (reference sequence). Here immunoSEQ multiplex PCR was the method, and the copy in TCRdb shows in-frame clones only, minus some. The sample holds about 150,000 clones, roughly 86% seen once. Sample: peripheral blood, taken 28 days after the second dose of the MenACWY control vaccine. The genes are TRBV5-5 and TRBJ2-2; tentative D call: TRBD1 (6 bases). This TCR was recovered from an adult who received the MenACWY meningococcal vaccine as a control. For the CDR3, the DNA is TGTGCCAGCAGCTTGACAGGGACATACACCGGGGAGCTGTTTTTT. This codes for CASSLTGTYTGELFF.